The sequence of this TCR beta chain was determined in a study of CD8 T cells in Susac syndrome. The multiple sclerosis controls comprised treatment-naive patients whose relapsing-remitting disease was stable or active. cDNA came from about 0.46 to 1 ug RNA primed by random hexamers. The CDR3 of TCR beta was amplified by immunoSEQ multiplex PCR across 54 Vbeta and 13 Jbeta. TCRdb re-derived calls from the immunoSEQ multiplex PCR reads in MiXCR, one entry per CDR3 protein. Of about 160,000 distinct CDR3 sequences listed, roughly 94% are singletons. Germline V lookup: CDR1 DFQATT, CDR2 SNEGSKA (reference sequence). The CDR3 consists of 12 residues. The V end lost 3 bases, the J end lost 9 bases, and 14 bases lay between the germline ends.

This sequence was found in a human donor with multiple sclerosis. Sequences were obtained from CD4+ T cells from PBMCs. This chain connects TRBV20-1 to TRBJ2-5; TRBD2 is a possible D gene (6 bases). The CDR3 DNA sequence: TGCAGTGCTAGTTCTCACGGCGGGGCCCAGTACTTC. Residues: CSASSHGGAQYF.